This T cell receptor beta chain was sequenced for a study of post-analysis software for immune sequencing data. Study outcomes and limitations: Compared with controls, patients had more of five TRBV segments, including TRBV5-6, TRBV5-1 and TRBV20-1.

Prepared TCR beta cDNA libraries contained unique molecular identifiers. Via MiXCR, TCRdb re-called the PCR reads, giving one row per CDR3 protein. Seen here are hundreds of thousands of distinct CDR3 sequences, 25% to 30% observed once, and the top ten hold more than 0.55%. As regards this clonotype: Its antigen is currently unknown.

The germline V gene has CDR1 SGHTA and CDR2 FQGNSA. Trimming stripped 1 base from V and 1 base from J, with 8 bases between. The CDR3 loop spans 15 amino acids. The chain joins TRBV7-2 to TRBJ1-3, with D unclear. This TCR derives from a girl aged 10 to 17 with multiple sclerosis. The sample taken for sequencing was blood. The DNA of the CDR3 is TGTGCCAGCAGCTTAGTGGGAGAATCTGGAAACACCATATATTTT. Translated: CASSLVGESGNTIYF.